This T cell receptor beta chain was captured by sequencing in a study of blood T cell repertoires in COVID-19. Original methodology: Estimates of nucleated cell counts were drawn from the amplification of reference gene primers. The table came from immunoSEQ multiplex PCR; TCRdb's copy has only in-frame clones and leaves some out. Clonal size and the V and J genes are those of that table, whereas D and trimming came from the DNA. The repertoire holds around 190,000 clones, with around four fifths as singletons. The TCR was taken from a man aged 65-85 years with active or convalescent COVID-19. Sequenced: peripheral blood.

For the CDR3, the DNA is TGCGCCAGCAGTGAGTCGAGGACAGCTTCTGGCTACACCTTC. Protein: CASSESRTASGYTF. The chain joins TRBV10-1 to TRBJ1-2; possible D gene TRBD1, 6 bases. V was trimmed by 0 bases and J by 7 bases, leaving 12 bases between them. Germline V gene lookup returns CDR1 WNHNN and CDR2 SYGVQD (reference sequence). The CDR3 runs 14 residues.